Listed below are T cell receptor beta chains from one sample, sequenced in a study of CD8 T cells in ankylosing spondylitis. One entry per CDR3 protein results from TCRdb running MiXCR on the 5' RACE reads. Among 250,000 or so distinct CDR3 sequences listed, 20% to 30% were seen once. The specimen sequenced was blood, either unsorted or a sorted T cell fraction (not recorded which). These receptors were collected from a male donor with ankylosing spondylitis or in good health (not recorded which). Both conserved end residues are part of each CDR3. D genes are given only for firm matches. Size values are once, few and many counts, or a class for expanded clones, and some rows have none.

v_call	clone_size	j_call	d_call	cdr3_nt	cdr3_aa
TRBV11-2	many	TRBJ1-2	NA	TGTGCCAGCAGCTTAGATCAGCGCAGCATCTATGGCTACACCTTC	CASSLDQRSIYGYTF
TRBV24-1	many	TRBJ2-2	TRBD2	TGTGCCACCAGTGCCGACGGACTAGCGGGGGCCTTAAACACCGGGGAGCTGTTTTTT	CATSADGLAGALNTGELFF
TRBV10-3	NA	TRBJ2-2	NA	TGTGCCATCAGAATGGTCACCGGGGAGCTGTTTTTT	CAIRMVTGELFF
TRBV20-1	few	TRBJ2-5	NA	TGCAGTGCTAGAGTAGGGACACTCCAAGAGACCCAGTACTTC	CSARVGTLQETQYF
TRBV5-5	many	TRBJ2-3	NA	TGTGCCAGCAGCATGAACGGGCCAGATACGCAGTATTTT	CASSMNGPDTQYF
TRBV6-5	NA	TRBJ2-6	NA	TGTGCCAGCAGTTGGGTTAATGGGGCCAACGTCCTGACTTTC	CASSWVNGANVLTF
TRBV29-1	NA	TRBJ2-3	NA	TGCAGCGCCCCGGGGCAGGGTTGGGGTACGCAGTATTTT	CSAPGQGWGTQYF
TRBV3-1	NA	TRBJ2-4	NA	TGTGCCAGCAGCCAGGCTACTGGAAACATTCAGTACTTC	CASSQATGNIQYF
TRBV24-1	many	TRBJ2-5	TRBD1	TGTGCCACCAGTGAGCCAGCCGCTTCTACAGGGGAAAAGACCCAGTACTTC	CATSEPAASTGEKTQYF
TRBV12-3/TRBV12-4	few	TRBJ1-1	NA	TGTGCCAGCACCCCTGGGCAGGGGAGCGTAGCTTTCTTT	CASTPGQGSVAFF
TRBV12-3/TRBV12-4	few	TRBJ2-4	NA	TGTGCCAGCAGTTTATGGCGGGGGCTAGCCAAAAACATTCAGTACTTC	CASSLWRGLAKNIQYF
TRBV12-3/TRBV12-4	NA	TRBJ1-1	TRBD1	TGTGCCAGCAGTTTACGGGACAGGTACACTGAAGCTTTCTTT	CASSLRDRYTEAFF
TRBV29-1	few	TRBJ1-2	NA	TGCAGCGTTGGGGGCCTAAACTATGGCTACACCTTC	CSVGGLNYGYTF
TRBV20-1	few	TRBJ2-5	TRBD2	TGCAGTGCTATAGTCCCACTAGCGGGGGGGGAGACCCAGTACTTC	CSAIVPLAGGETQYF
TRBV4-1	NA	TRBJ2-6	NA	TGCGCCAGCAGCCAAGCGTGGGCAACTGGGGCCAACGTCCTGACTTTC	CASSQAWATGANVLTF
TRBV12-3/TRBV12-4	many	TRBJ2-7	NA	TGTGCCAGCAGCCCCGTGTGGGGCTCCTACGAGCAGTACTTC	CASSPVWGSYEQYF
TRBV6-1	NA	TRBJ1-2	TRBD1	TGTGCCAGCAACCCGGGACAGGGGGCGCTTGGCTACACCTTC	CASNPGQGALGYTF
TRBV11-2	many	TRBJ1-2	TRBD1	TGTGCCAGCAGCCCACTCGACAGGGGGCTTGGCTATGGCTACACCTTC	CASSPLDRGLGYGYTF
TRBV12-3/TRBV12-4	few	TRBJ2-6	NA	TGTGCCAGCCGCGCCCTGGGTGGGGCCAACGTCCTGACTTTC	CASRALGGANVLTF
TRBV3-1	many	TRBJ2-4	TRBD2	TGTGCCAGCAGCCAGGGAGCGGGGGCTAAAAACATTCAGTACTTC	CASSQGAGAKNIQYF
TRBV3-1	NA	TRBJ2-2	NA	TGTGCCAGCAGCCCCCGAATGGGGGGGCCCACCGGGGAGCTGTTTTTT	CASSPRMGGPTGELFF
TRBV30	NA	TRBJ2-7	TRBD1	TGTGCCTGGAGTACGGACAGGTGGACCTCCTACGAGCAGTACTTC	CAWSTDRWTSYEQYF
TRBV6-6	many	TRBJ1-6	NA	TGTGCCAGCAGACGGGACGACGTTTCACCCCTCCACTTT	CASRRDDVSPLHF
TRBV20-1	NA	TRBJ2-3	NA	TGCAGTGCTAGGATCGGGCCCTCGCAGTATTTT	CSARIGPSQYF
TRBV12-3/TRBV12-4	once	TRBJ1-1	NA	TGTGCCAGCAGTTTAGACCGCTTTCTAGCTTTCTTT	CASSLDRFLAFF
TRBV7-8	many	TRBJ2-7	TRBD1	TGTGCCAGCAGCTCCAGGACAGGGAGCTCCTACGAGCAGTACTTC	CASSSRTGSSYEQYF
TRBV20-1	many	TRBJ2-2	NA	TGCAGTGCTCCTAGTAGAGCCGGGGAGCTGTTTTTT	CSAPSRAGELFF
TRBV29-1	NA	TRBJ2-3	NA	TGCAGCGTTGGGACTCCGTCGGATACGCAGTATTTT	CSVGTPSDTQYF